This T cell receptor (beta chain) stems from a study of human T cells and chemical hapten exposure. Study information: Small pooled library volume differences chiefly drove per-sample TCR yield variation.

Trimming cost V 8 bases and J 4 bases, with 11 bases left between them. This CDR3 spans 12 amino acids. The time point: healthy volunteer bleed at 2 weeks. The template was total RNA from unfractionated whole blood. Points from the study as a whole: The number of TCRs over 1 in 1000 frequency stayed unchanged after DPC.

Attachment of unique molecular identifiers to individual cDNA molecules was performed in the library. TCRdb analysed the RACE reads with MiXCR anew, one entry per CDR3 protein. The sample includes around 130,000 distinct CDR3 sequences, around 8.2% of them seen just once. This clonotype was detected many times. What it binds is unknown. V and J are TRBV12-3 or TRBV12-4 and TRBJ1-1, with D tentatively TRBD1 (6 bases). The sequence derives from a male donor in good health. Some clones in this sample may be carry-over from other donors' samples. Input material: whole blood. The CDR3 here is CASEGQFTEAFF. The CDR3 DNA sequence: TGTGCCAGCGAAGGACAGTTCACTGAAGCTTTCTTT.